This T cell receptor beta chain derives from a study of shared clonotypes between healthy human individuals (dated by TCRdb to the early 2020s). With respect to the entire study: The cohort comprised a couple of women and a few men aged 18 to 49 years. Per donor, three plates each were used for CD4 naive and CD4 memory, two for CD8 naive, and one for CD8 memory. To estimate repertoire size and how much clonotype sharing occurs between individuals, the study deeply sequenced the blood TCR repertoires of five or six healthy adults. Libraries were prepared and TCR repertoires were sequenced by different laboratories using diverse techniques, in order to increase sequencing depth and limit assay-specific biases. Between about 0.8 and 9 billion PBMCs per donor were obtained by leukapheresis. Here is what the overall study found, with its caveats: Clonotypes shared by all four sorted-subset donors showed higher generation probabilities than non-shared clonotypes. Based on pairwise subsampling, the degree of clonotype sharing among donors was expected to be affected by sequencing depth. The genetic and exposure-history diversity represented was limited by the small number of donors. Sampling was restricted to blood, and TCR repertoires in tissues likely differ from the TCR repertoires found in blood. About 5% of naive CD4, 3.5% of naive CD8, around 2.3% of memory CD4, and about 0.4% of memory CD8 clonotypes were shared across four donors. Rarefaction of sorted-subset datasets indicated incomplete sequencing despite the large sequencing depth. Naive subsets generally had larger estimated clonotype richness than memory subsets.

The donors were healthy, HIV-negative adults who had no recently reported acute infections or vaccinations. Every donor was a Caucasian adult residing in Nashville, Tennessee, USA. CD4+ T cells were enriched through magnetic negative selection, after which naive cells were positively selected on CD45RA and the remaining negative fraction served as the memory subset. Blood was obtained by leukapheresis, after which PBMCs were separated by Ficoll-Histopaque density gradient centrifugation and cryopreserved in liquid nitrogen vapor phase. Analytical flow cytometry was used to check the purity and quantity of each magnetically sorted T cell population. Each sorted fraction had its genomic DNA isolated and then quantified by UV absorbance on a Nanodrop 2000c. TCR CDR3 regions were amplified from genomic DNA by multiplex PCR using the deep immunoSEQ assay. Genomic DNA extracted from each cell subset was distributed evenly over all wells of several immunoSEQ 96-well plates, and each plate served as one replicate. For sorted subsets, about 220 ng of genomic DNA, equivalent to 25,000 to 35,000 T cell genomes, went into each replicate PCR. Purified libraries were measured with a Qubit 3.0 fluorometer, size-checked on a Bioanalyzer 2100, and measured again with the KAPA Library Quantification kit. Each immunoSEQ 96-well plate was sequenced on its own single-read 150-cycle Illumina NextSeq 550 flow cell. The authors processed their data as follows. Because the immunoSEQ output held only junctional sequences and lacked quality scores, the filtering could not match the filtering applied to full-length reads. Sequences were annotated with PyIR, a Python wrapper for IgBLAST v1.9, using IMGT germline references to assign V/J genes and CDR3. Reads with weak V/J assignments (E-value above 1e-6), missing CDR3, stop codons, out-of-frame junctions, or ambiguous translated residues were removed. V3J clonotypes were defined as sequences sharing an identical inferred V gene, J gene, and CDR3 amino acid sequence. To compute the percentage overlap between repertoires, the number of shared unique clonotypes was divided by the size of the smaller repertoire. Repertoire richness was assessed with RTK rarefaction, the Chao1 estimator, and Recon v2.1 estimates of unobserved clonotypes. For all TCRbeta clonotypes obtained by the gDNA method from a handful of donors, generation probabilities were computed with OLGA. TCRdb stores this immuneACCESS table with in-frame sequences only. Part of the clones is absent; in the studies checked, under half of the shortfall reflects unresolved V genes, and no reason is known for the rest. That table gives V, J and clone size, and the DNA gave D and trimming. The sample includes over 1.4 million clones, with more than 95% observed a single time. About 1.2% of the sample lies in the top ten.

Concerning this clone: Its binding antigen is unknown. The sample holds no much larger clone one base away, and base qualities are not on file.

V was cut back by 2 bases and J by 3 bases, leaving a gap of 7 bases between them. The CDR3, cysteine through phenylalanine, is 14 amino acids long. Left in the record is the CDR3 DNA by itself, 42 bases read in frame from the first base. CDR1 and CDR2 are read off the germline V gene as SGHTA and FQGNSA. This clonotype originated in a man under 40 in good health. The specimen sequenced was naive CD4+ T cells sorted from blood. The cell subset or site label, read with the paper, signifies: CD45RA+ positively selected. The V and J segments used are TRBV7-2 and TRBJ1-4; the D segment cannot be called with confidence. The DNA sequence reads TGTGCCAGCAGCTTATATCGGGCTAATGAAAAACTGTTTTTT. Protein translation: CASSLYRANEKLFF.